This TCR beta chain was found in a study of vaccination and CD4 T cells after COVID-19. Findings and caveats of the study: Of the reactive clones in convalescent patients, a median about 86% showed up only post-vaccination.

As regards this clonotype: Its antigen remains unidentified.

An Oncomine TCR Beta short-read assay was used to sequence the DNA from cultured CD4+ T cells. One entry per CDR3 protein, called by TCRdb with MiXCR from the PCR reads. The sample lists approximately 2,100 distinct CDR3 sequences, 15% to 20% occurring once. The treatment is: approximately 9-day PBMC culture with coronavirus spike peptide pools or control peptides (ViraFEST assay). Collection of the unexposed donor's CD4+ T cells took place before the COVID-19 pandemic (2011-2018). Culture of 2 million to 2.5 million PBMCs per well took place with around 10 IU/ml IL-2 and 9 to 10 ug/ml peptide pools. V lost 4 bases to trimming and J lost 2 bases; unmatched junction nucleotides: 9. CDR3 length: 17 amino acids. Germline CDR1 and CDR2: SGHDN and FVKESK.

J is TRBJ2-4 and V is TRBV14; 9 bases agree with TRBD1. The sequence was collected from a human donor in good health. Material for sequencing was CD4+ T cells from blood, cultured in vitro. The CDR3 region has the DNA TGTGCCAGCAGCCCATTAACAGGGGGCGAATCCAAAAACATTCAGTACTTC. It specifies CASSPLTGGESKNIQYF.